The 26 T cell receptor beta chains below all came from one sample that was sequenced in a study of blood T cells in healthy people across ages. A J-beta primer mix and a sample-barcoded 5' primer were used in a second PCR of about 7 to 11 cycles. One entry per CDR3 protein results from TCRdb running MiXCR on the 5' RACE reads. The table lists about 970,000 distinct CDR3 sequences, 51% of them singletons. The sequenced sample consisted of blood. The origin of the receptors is a woman aged 55-69 years in good health.

The chain recombines TRBV5-1 with TRBJ1-1; 9 nucleotides match TRBD1. This CDR3 contains 15 residues. Trimming removed 4 bases from V and 4 bases from J; junction bases left unmatched: 8. CDR1 SGHRS and CDR2 YFSETQ come from the germline V gene. The CDR3 loop reads CASSVRQGVGTEAFF. The CDR3 bases are TGCGCCAGCAGCGTTCGACAGGGGGTGGGCACTGAAGCTTTCTTT.

This sequence joins TRBV29-1 and TRBJ1-4; D remains unclear. V lost 7 bases and J 5 bases, leaving 11 bases between the germline ends. The CDR3 sequence is 12 residues long. Germline values: CDR1 SQVTM, CDR2 ANQGSEA. The CDR3 region is CSALVPNEKLFF. The CDR3 nucleotides are TGCAGCGCCCTCGTCCCGAATGAAAAACTGTTTTTT.

This chain uses TRBV29-1 with TRBJ2-5; D unresolved. The V end lost 1 base, the J end lost 2 bases, and 14 bases lay between the germline ends. This CDR3 is 15 amino acids long. The germline gives CDR1 SQVTM, CDR2 ANQGSEA. CDR3 nucleotides: TGCAGCGTTGAAGCGGCGTGGGGTCTGCAAGAGACCCAGTACTTC. Its protein is CSVEAAWGLQETQYF.

This clonotype was counted a few times. The junction departs from germline at one end; a sequencing error may be responsible. The V call is TRBV4-3, the J call TRBJ2-1, with 9 positions matching TRBD2. Germline assignment: CDR1 LGHNA and CDR2 YSLEER. There are 16 residues in the CDR3. The CDR3 protein is CASSRTGAGGINEQFF. The DNA of the CDR3 is TGCGCCAGCAGCCGCACGGGAGCGGGGGGCATCAATGAGCAGTTCTTT.

The rearrangement joins TRBV6-6 to TRBJ1-1, with D uncertain. The V gene's germline CDR1 is MNHNY and CDR2 SVGAGI (reference sequence). This CDR3 comprises 12 residues. V was trimmed by 0 bases and J by 7 bases, leaving 6 bases between them. The DNA for the CDR3 is TGTGCCAGCAGTTACTCGATTAGTGAAGCTTTCTTT. Translating it yields CASSYSISEAFF.

In this sample, this clonotype turned up a few times. This chain joins TRBV28 and TRBJ1-2; tentative D call: TRBD1 (6 bases). In germline, CDR1 is MDHEN, CDR2 SYDVKM. V lost 1 base and J 8 bases, leaving 17 bases between the germline ends. The CDR3 covers 15 residues. The DNA for the CDR3 is TGTGCCAGCAGTTTATTCTCGCGACAGGCCGAGGGCTACACCTTC. This translates into CASSLFSRQAEGYTF.

This clonotype was detected only a few times. This chain joins TRBV4-3 and TRBJ2-4; D not resolved. Germline loops: CDR1 LGHNA, CDR2 YSLEER. The CDR3 runs to 15 residues. Trimming pared 2 bases from V and 0 bases from J, leaving 8 bases between. The CDR3 protein is CASSQSRVAKNIQYF. The DNA for the CDR3 is TGCGCCAGCAGCCAATCTAGGGTAGCCAAAAACATTCAGTACTTC.

The gene calls are TRBV4-1 and TRBJ2-4; D remains unclear. This CDR3 contains 15 residues. Trimming took off 7 bases at V and 0 bases at J, with 13 bases between the two ends. Germline V gene lookup returns CDR1 MGHRA and CDR2 YSYEKL. The CDR3 sequence is CASNHSPIAKNIQYF. The CDR3 DNA is TGCGCCAGCAACCATTCTCCAATAGCCAAAAACATTCAGTACTTC.

The chain couples TRBV29-1 to TRBJ2-1; D is uncertain. This CDR3 region has 12 residues. Germline CDR1 and CDR2: SQVTM and ANQGSEA. The V end lost 4 bases, the J end lost 9 bases, and 13 bases lay between the germline ends. This CDR3 is CSVVALRCEQFF. CDR3 bases: TGCAGCGTTGTAGCTCTGAGGTGTGAGCAGTTCTTC.

The chain combines TRBV20-1 with TRBJ2-7, with TRBD2 matching over 14 bases. Germline V lookup: CDR1 DFQATT, CDR2 SNEGSKA (reference sequence). The V gene end was trimmed by 5 bases and the J gene end by 4 bases; junction bases not matched to a gene: 10. The length of the CDR3 is 16 residues. CDR3 in amino acids: CSAFNPGLAGDYEQYF. The CDR3, as DNA: TGCAGTGCTTTTAATCCGGGACTAGCGGGAGATTACGAGCAGTACTTC.

V is TRBV19 and J is TRBJ1-5, with D possibly being TRBD1 (5 bases). Germline values: CDR1 LNHDA, CDR2 SQIVND (reference sequence). The V gene lost 3 bases and the J gene lost 0 bases, with 9 bases spanning the gap. The CDR3 sequence is 15 residues long. The CDR3 loop is CASSMDGHSNQPQHF. In DNA, the CDR3 is TGTGCCAGTAGTATGGACGGACATAGCAATCAGCCCCAGCATTTT.

The chain combines TRBV20-1 with TRBJ1-6; D ambiguous. The germline CDR1 and CDR2 sequences are DFQATT and SNEGSKA (reference sequence). V dropped 6 bases and J dropped 9 bases, with 18 bases sitting between them. The CDR3 is made up of 14 amino acids. The CDR3 loop is CSAPRAVRGSPLHF. For the CDR3, the DNA is TGCAGTGCCCCGAGGGCAGTGCGTGGTTCACCCCTCCACTTT.

The CDR3 is CASSPGTASSETQYF. Written as DNA, the CDR3 is TGTGCCAGCAGCCCTGGGACAGCCTCCTCGGAGACCCAGTACTTC. J is TRBJ2-5 and V is TRBV12-3 or TRBV12-4; TRBD1 aligns across 7 bases. The CDR3 is 15 residues long. Trimming took 6 bases from V and 5 from J; bases not matched to a gene: 12.

This clonotype has just a few counts. The V and J genes are TRBV12-3 or TRBV12-4 and TRBJ2-7; 7 bases agree with TRBD1. The CDR3 contains 14 residues. J gave up 7 bases and V 6 bases, and 12 bases lay outside the gene matches. The CDR3 sequence is CASSMGQNLREQYF. CDR3 coding DNA: TGTGCCAGCAGCATGGGACAGAACCTGAGGGAGCAGTACTTC.

This clonotype was recorded at least ten times. The chain has TRBV29-1 and TRBJ2-7; 7 nucleotides align to TRBD1. V shed 8 bases and J 5 bases; nucleotides not matched to a gene: 6. The germline CDR1 and CDR2 sequences are SQVTM and ANQGSEA. CDR3 length: 11 residues. In DNA, the CDR3 is TGCAGCACAGGGGTAACAGACGAGCAGTACTTC. The encoded protein is CSTGVTDEQYF.

V is TRBV27 and J is TRBJ2-3; 8 positions agree with TRBD2. The CDR3 spans 17 residues. The ends lost 1 base at V and 8 bases at J; junction bases unmatched: 14. CDR1 MNHEY and CDR2 SMNVEV come from the germline V gene (reference sequence). The CDR3 sequence: CASSLYSPGSGAGTQYF. CDR3 nucleotides: TGTGCCAGCAGTTTATATTCTCCGGGTAGCGGGGCAGGTACGCAGTATTTT.

This clonotype was recorded only once. The CDR3 DNA reads TGTGCCATCAATGATCCGGGGGGGAGCCCCTACGAGCAGTACTTC. It specifies CAINDPGGSPYEQYF. The chain employs TRBV10-3 and TRBJ2-7, with TRBD2 matching over 8 bases. The length of the CDR3 is 15 residues. The J segment lost 2 bases and the V segment lost 7 bases, leaving 10 bases of the junction unmatched. Per germline, CDR1 ENHRY and CDR2 SYGVKD.

The J gene is TRBJ1-1, the V gene TRBV16, with D possibly matching TRBD1 (5 bases). Germline assignment: CDR1 KGHSY and CDR2 FQNENV. This CDR3 contains 14 residues. V dropped 1 base and J dropped 7 bases, with 13 bases sitting between them. Here the CDR3 reads CASSQYRATGEAFF. The CDR3 DNA sequence: TGTGCCAGCAGCCAATACCGGGCAACAGGTGAAGCTTTCTTT.

The chain uses TRBV7-2 and TRBJ1-1, with a possible D match to TRBD1 (6 bases). The germline CDR1 and CDR2 sequences are SGHTA and FQGNSA. The CDR3 loop spans 13 amino acids. V shed 4 bases and J shed 9 bases, with 15 bases lying between them. The CDR3 DNA sequence: TGTGCCAGCAGCTCCCGAGGGGGGAGGAAAGCTTTCTTT. Encoded protein: CASSSRGGRKAFF.

CDR3 nucleotides: TGTGCCAGCAGTTTATTCAGCGAAGAGACCCAGTACTTC. Encoded protein: CASSLFSEETQYF. This sequence joins TRBV12-3 or TRBV12-4 and TRBJ2-5; no clear D gene. The V end lost 2 bases, the J end lost 3 bases, and 7 bases lay between the germline ends. The CDR3 has 13 amino acids.

The genes are TRBV28 and TRBJ2-6; 7 positions agree with TRBD2. The CDR3 spans 18 residues. Germline lookup yields CDR1 MDHEN and CDR2 SYDVKM. After removal of 3 bases from V and 0 bases from J, the junction contained 8 bases not matched to a gene. Written as DNA, the CDR3 is TGTGCCAGCAGTTTTATAGTTGGCGGGGGCTCTGGGGCCAACGTCCTGACTTTC. Its translation is CASSFIVGGGSGANVLTF.

The chain combines TRBV2 with TRBJ2-1; D is ambiguous. The length of the CDR3 is 12 residues. Germline CDR1 is SNHLY and CDR2 is FYNNEI. Trimming removed 4 bases from V and 7 bases from J, with 8 bases in between. CDR3 region: CASSGFINEQFF. CDR3 sequence (DNA): TGTGCCAGCAGTGGATTCATTAATGAGCAGTTCTTC.

The rearrangement links TRBV15 to TRBJ2-7; 9 bases align to TRBD2. Per germline, CDR1 LNHNV and CDR2 YYDKDF (reference sequence). CDR3 length equals 14 residues. V shed 8 bases, J shed 7 bases, and the junction held 12 bases outside the gene matches. The CDR3, as DNA: TGTGCCACCGAGCCGAGCGGGAGGTTGAATGAGCAGTACTTC. Translated: CATEPSGRLNEQYF. Variable domain in full (rest from reference TRBV15 and TRBJ2-7): DAMVIQNPRYQVTQFGKPVTLSCSQTLNHNVMYWYQQKSSQAPKLLFHYYDKDFNNEADTPDNFQSRRPNTSFCFLDIRSPGLGDTAMYLCATEPSGRLNEQYFGPGTRLTVT.

The gene calls are TRBV25-1 and TRBJ2-7; 7 bases are shared with TRBD2. The CDR3 length is 13 residues. Per germline, CDR1 MGHDK and CDR2 SYGVNS. V lost 7 bases, J lost 6 bases, and 9 bases stayed unmatched. The CDR3 reads CASTALGRGEQYF. Here the CDR3 DNA reads TGTGCCAGCACCGCCCTGGGGAGGGGCGAGCAGTACTTC.

This chain joins TRBV28 and TRBJ1-2; a weak D match, TRBD1 (5 bases). CDR1 is MDHEN, CDR2 SYDVKM, per germline. Deletions cut 3 bases from V and 4 bases from J, with 12 bases between. The CDR3 has 14 residues. CDR3 sequence reads: CASSFPGVSYGYTF. DNA for the CDR3: TGTGCCAGCAGTTTTCCGGGGGTTAGCTATGGCTACACCTTC.

V usage is TRBV6-5 and J usage is TRBJ1-5; D remains unclear. Germline V CDR1 and CDR2: MNHEY, SVGAGI. V was pared by 5 bases and J by 2 bases, with 16 bases between. This CDR3 has 16 residues. The CDR3 nucleotides read TGTGCCAGCAGTCCCATTGGCCTCGGGCGCAATCAGCCCCAGCATTTT. As protein: CASSPIGLGRNQPQHF.